This paragraph covers one T cell receptor beta chain sequence. The target antigen is unknown. This entry comes from a study of T cells after yellow fever vaccination. The CDR3 is 13 residues long. The V and J ends lost 1 base and 2 bases respectively, with 6 bases between them. The V gene's germline CDR1 is SGHTA and CDR2 FQGNSA. Points from the study as a whole: The bulk population could contribute abundant contaminating clonotypes to FACS-sorted repertoires. Some clonotypes, a small share, were shared between CD4 and CD8 compartments.

TCRdb reprocessed the 5' RACE reads via MiXCR and lists one record per CDR3 protein. Among some 500,000 distinct CDR3 sequences listed, 13% were seen once. The rearrangement uses TRBV7-2 and TRBJ2-7, with D hard to call. Here the sequenced sample was PBMCs, taken on the day of the yellow fever booster vaccination. The sequence came from a man under 40 who received the YFV17D yellow fever vaccine. The CDR3 bases are TGTGCCAGCAGCTTAGTGGACCCCTACGAGCAGTACTTC. Its protein product is CASSLVDPYEQYF.